Following are 13 T cell receptor beta chains from one sample sequenced in a study of CD8 T cells in ankylosing spondylitis. General observations from the study: Characteristic, it appeared, of ankylosing spondylitis blood was a TCR beta motif of fewer than 10 highly homologous variants.

TCRdb recomputed calls from the 5' RACE reads with MiXCR, one row per CDR3 protein. The sample has approximately 540,000 distinct CDR3 sequences, roughly 12% seen once. Their antigens are not known. The sequencing input was blood, either unsorted or a sorted T cell fraction (not recorded which). The receptors shown here come from a male donor with ankylosing spondylitis.

The rearrangement joins TRBV7-9 to TRBJ2-1; D unclear. The CDR3 runs to 13 residues. The V and J ends lost 5 bases and 6 bases respectively, with 11 bases between them. Germline CDR1 reads SEHNR; CDR2 reads FQNEAQ (reference sequence). The CDR3 reads CASSPVGLNEQFF. The CDR3 DNA reads TGTGCCAGCAGCCCCGTAGGGCTCAATGAGCAGTTCTTC.

This clonotype was observed many times. The chain combines TRBV20-1 with TRBJ2-2, with a weak D call TRBD1 (7 bases). Trimming removed 7 bases from V and 5 bases from J, with 17 bases in between. CDR3 length: 14 amino acids. Germline assignment: CDR1 DFQATT and CDR2 SNEGSKA (reference sequence). In DNA form, the CDR3 reads TGCAGTGTCCCGGACAGGAGGGGGACCGGGGAGCTGTTTTTT. Residues: CSVPDRRGTGELFF.

The chain uses TRBV19 and TRBJ2-6; D gene ambiguous. The CDR3 sequence is 18 residues long. V was pared by 0 bases and J by 0 bases, with 12 bases between. CDR1 and CDR2 (germline): LNHDA, SQIVND (reference sequence). CDR3: CASSIEGRISSGANVLTF. The DNA of the CDR3 is TGTGCCAGTAGTATAGAGGGCAGGATTAGCTCTGGGGCCAACGTCCTGACTTTC.

This chain uses TRBV20-1 with TRBJ1-2, with 8 bases lining up with TRBD1. Trimming cost V 5 bases and J 1 base; bases outside gene matches: 3. Looked up from germline, CDR1 is DFQATT and CDR2 is SNEGSKA (reference sequence). The CDR3 has 13 residues. CDR3 residues: CSAGDRINYGYTF. CDR3 nucleotide sequence: TGCAGTGCTGGGGACAGGATTAACTATGGCTACACCTTC.

This clonotype was counted a few times. This chain links TRBV20-1 with TRBJ2-2; 13 bases line up with TRBD2. In germline, CDR1 is DFQATT, CDR2 SNEGSKA (reference sequence). J gave up 4 bases and V 5 bases, and 7 bases lay outside the gene matches. This CDR3 is 16 amino acids long. In DNA form, the CDR3 reads TGCAGTGCTGGCGGACTAGCGGGAGTAGGCACCGGGGAGCTGTTTTTT. This encodes CSAGGLAGVGTGELFF.

This clonotype was recorded many times. The J gene is TRBJ2-5, the V gene TRBV5-1; D is perhaps TRBD1 or TRBD2 (5 bases each). The CDR3 runs 13 residues. Germline CDR1 SGHRS, CDR2 YFSETQ. Trimming took 3 bases from V and 3 from J, leaving 9 bases between them. CDR3 sequence: CASSSLGEETQYF. The CDR3 DNA reads as TGCGCCAGCAGCTCTCTGGGGGAAGAGACCCAGTACTTC.

V usage is TRBV5-6 and J usage is TRBJ2-1; 10 bases map to TRBD2. This CDR3 has 16 amino acids. The V gene's germline CDR1 is SGHDT and CDR2 YYEEEE. J lost 6 bases, V lost 4 bases, and 10 bases had no gene match. The CDR3 reads CASSRRALAGANEQFF. DNA of the CDR3: TGTGCCAGCAGCCGCCGCGCGCTAGCGGGAGCCAATGAGCAGTTCTTC.

V usage is TRBV7-9 and J usage is TRBJ2-7, with D hard to call. Trimming left V 1 base short and J 2 bases short, with 9 bases between. This CDR3 contains 14 residues. Germline-derived CDR1 and CDR2 are SEHNR and FQNEAQ (reference sequence). For the CDR3, the DNA is TGTGCCAGCAGCTTAGTTTCGGAAGCCTACGAGCAGTACTTC. Its protein product is CASSLVSEAYEQYF.

This chain connects TRBV4-2 to TRBJ2-7; D gene uncertain. Trimming removed 2 bases from V and 0 bases from J, with 8 bases in between. The CDR3 is 14 amino acids. In germline, CDR1 is LGHNA, CDR2 YNFKEQ. CDR3 coding DNA: TGTGCCAGCAGCCAATTAGGCGGCTCCTACGAGCAGTACTTC. Its translation is CASSQLGGSYEQYF.

This clonotype was seen a handful of times. This chain connects TRBV6-4 to TRBJ1-2; 7 bases map to TRBD1. J gave up 4 bases and V 2 bases, and 7 bases lay outside the gene matches. Germline loops: CDR1 MRHNA, CDR2 SNTAGT. CDR3 length: 15 residues. CDR3 in DNA: TGTGCCAGCAGTGACGGGACAGCTTCTCTCTATGGCTACACCTTC. Residues: CASSDGTASLYGYTF.

This clonotype has only a few counts. V and J are TRBV6-1 and TRBJ1-2; tentatively, D is TRBD1 (5 bases). Trimming left V 4 bases short and J 8 bases short, with 11 bases between. Germline V gene data show CDR1 as MNHNS and CDR2 as SASEGT. This CDR3 spans 12 amino acids. CDR3 in amino acids: CASSVGGSGYTF. The CDR3 bases are TGTGCCAGCAGTGTGGGGGGGAGCGGCTACACCTTC.

The V call is TRBV12-3 or TRBV12-4, the J call TRBJ1-2, with a possible D match to TRBD1 (6 bases). V was trimmed by 5 bases and J by 7 bases, leaving 17 bases between them. There are 14 residues in the CDR3. The CDR3 DNA reads as TGTGCCAGCAGTCCCACGAGGGGGGCTGGTGGCTACACCTTC. Encoded protein: CASSPTRGAGGYTF.

This clonotype was detected a few times. The J gene is TRBJ2-7, the V gene TRBV21-1; the DNA was not used to check the table's D call, TRBD1. TRBV21-1 is termed a pseudogene. The CDR3 covers 18 residues. CDR3 in amino acids: CASHRCKFSPPTGYEQYF. DNA for the CDR3: TGTGCCAGCCACAGATGCAAGTTCTCCCCACCAACAGGTTACGAGCAGTACTTC.